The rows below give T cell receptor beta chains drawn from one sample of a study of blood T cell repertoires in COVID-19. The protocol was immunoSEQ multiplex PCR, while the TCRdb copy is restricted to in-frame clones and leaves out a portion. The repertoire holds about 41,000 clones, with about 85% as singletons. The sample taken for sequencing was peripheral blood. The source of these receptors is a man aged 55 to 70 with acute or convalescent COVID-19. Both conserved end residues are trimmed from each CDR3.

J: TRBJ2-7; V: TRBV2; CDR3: AGRQGLTYEQY
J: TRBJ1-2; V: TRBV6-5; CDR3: ASSLTGVGYT
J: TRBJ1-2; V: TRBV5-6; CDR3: ASSQTGLVYGYT
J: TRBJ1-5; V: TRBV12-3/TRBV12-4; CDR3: ASSLANTGPQH
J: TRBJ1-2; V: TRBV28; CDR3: ASSFETGDDGYT
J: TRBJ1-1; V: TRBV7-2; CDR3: ASSLPDNGFLNTEAF
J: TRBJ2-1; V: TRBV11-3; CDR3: ASSLGTGGYNEQF
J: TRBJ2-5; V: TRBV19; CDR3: ASSVRLAGIETQY
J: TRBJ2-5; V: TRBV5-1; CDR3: ASSLDEEKETQY
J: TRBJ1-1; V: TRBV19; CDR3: ASSIGTGGSEAF
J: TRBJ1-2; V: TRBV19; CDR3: ASSMRQQNYGYT
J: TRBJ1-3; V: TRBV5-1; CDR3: ASSLGDGSLGP
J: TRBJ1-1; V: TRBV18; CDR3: ASSPNRETLGTEAF
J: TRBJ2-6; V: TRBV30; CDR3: AWDGRQENLGTNVLT
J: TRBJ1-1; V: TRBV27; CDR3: ASSPDRVRAMNTEAF
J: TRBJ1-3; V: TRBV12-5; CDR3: ASGLASGLSGNTIY
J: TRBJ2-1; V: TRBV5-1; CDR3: ASSRDRGYEQF
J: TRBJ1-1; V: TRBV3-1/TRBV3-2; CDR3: ASSQDSLRGGDEAF
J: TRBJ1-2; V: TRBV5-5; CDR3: ASSFDRGGGYT
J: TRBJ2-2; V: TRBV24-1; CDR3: ATSDQHRVDTGELF
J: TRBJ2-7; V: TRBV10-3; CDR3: AISEGLSSYEQY
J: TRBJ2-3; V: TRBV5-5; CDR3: ASRVIAGTDTQY